The 22 T cell receptor beta chains below come from one sample, sequenced in a study of cytomegalovirus exposure and HLA in healthy donors. This PCR relied on a set of 60 Vbeta primers and 13 Jbeta primers. Profiled with immunoSEQ multiplex PCR; TCRdb holds only in-frame clones, not every one. The sample lists 55,000 to 65,000 clones; roughly nine tenths were seen once. Sequenced input: PBMCs. These receptor sequences come from a man aged 25-45 years in good health and CMV-seropositive.

The chain employs TRBV28 and TRBJ2-2; TRBD1 is a possible D gene (6 bases). The CDR3 consists of 17 residues. Trimming pared 4 bases from V and 1 base from J, leaving 16 bases between. Germline CDR1 reads MDHEN; CDR2 reads SYDVKM. The CDR3 reads CASSSTYSTGNTGELFF. The CDR3 nucleotides read TGTGCCAGCAGTTCAACCTACTCGACAGGGAACACCGGGGAGCTGTTTTTT.

The chain carries TRBV29-1 and TRBJ2-7; D unresolved. The CDR3 is 12 amino acids. V was trimmed by 3 bases and J by 7 bases, leaving 13 bases between them. Germline loops: CDR1 SQVTM, CDR2 ANQGSEA. The CDR3 sequence: CSVDGGDSEQYF. CDR3 in DNA: TGCAGCGTTGATGGCGGCGACTCGGAGCAGTACTTC.

DNA of the CDR3: TGTGCCAGCAGCGGACAGGGGGGGGACTATGGCTACACCTTC. This gives the protein CASSGQGGDYGYTF. V and J are TRBV5-6 and TRBJ1-2; 10 bases align to TRBD1. J was trimmed by 3 bases and V by 4 bases; bases with no gene match: 3. CDR1 is SGHDT, CDR2 YYEEEE, per germline. The length of the CDR3 is 14 residues. The full variable domain, its missing parts supplied by reference TRBV5-6 and TRBJ1-2, is DAGVTQSPTHLIKTRGQQVTLRCSPKSGHDTVSWYQQALGQGPQFIFQYYEEEERQRGNFPDRFSGHQFPNYSSELNVNALLLGDSALYLCASSGQGGDYGYTFGSGTRLTVV.

The chain joins TRBV5-4 to TRBJ2-3, with D possibly being TRBD2 (6 bases). Germline lookup yields CDR1 SGHNT and CDR2 YYREEE (reference sequence). V shed 1 base and J shed 5 bases, with 14 bases lying between them. This CDR3 has 15 amino acids. The CDR3 spells CASSLKTGVIDTQYF. CDR3 DNA sequence: TGTGCCAGCAGCTTGAAGACGGGAGTCATAGATACGCAGTATTTT.

This clone was observed once. J is TRBJ1-5 and V is TRBV5-5; maybe TRBD1 (5 bases). This CDR3 region has 16 residues. Trimming cost V 0 bases and J 2 bases, with 12 bases left between them. CDR1 and CDR2 from the germline V gene are SGHKS and YYEKEE (reference sequence). CDR3 amino acids: CASSLEGEGRNQPQHF. As DNA, the CDR3 is TGTGCCAGCAGCTTGGAAGGGGAAGGGCGCAATCAGCCCCAGCATTTT.

The V call is TRBV11-2, the J call TRBJ2-6; maybe TRBD1 (6 bases). The CDR3 sequence is 17 residues long. V lost 5 bases, J lost 0 bases, and 14 bases lay in between. Germline assignment: CDR1 SGHAT and CDR2 FQNNGV. The CDR3 is CASSARTVNSGANVLTF. For the CDR3, the DNA is TGTGCCAGCAGCGCGCGGACAGTCAACTCTGGGGCCAACGTCCTGACTTTC.

The gene calls are TRBV27 and TRBJ2-3, with a possible D match to TRBD2 (5 bases). V lost 2 bases to trimming and J lost 2 bases, with 11 bases between them. The CDR3 covers 15 residues. The germline gives CDR1 MNHEY, CDR2 SMNVEV (reference sequence). The CDR3 protein is CASSLNTGYTDTQYF. CDR3 in DNA: TGTGCCAGCAGTTTAAACACGGGATACACAGATACGCAGTATTTT.

The rearrangement uses TRBV6-1 and TRBJ2-7; TRBD1 matches 9 bases. Per germline, CDR1 MNHNS and CDR2 SASEGT. CDR3 length: 14 residues. V gave up 7 bases and J gave up 1 base; unmatched junction bases: 5. The CDR3: CASKGGTGSYEQYF. The DNA of the CDR3 is TGTGCCAGCAAAGGGGGGACAGGGTCCTACGAGCAGTACTTC.

This rearrangement joins TRBV25-1 to TRBJ1-1; 10 bases agree with TRBD1. The V segment lost 1 base and the J segment 5 bases; nucleotides outside the gene matches: 4. Germline V gene sequence: CDR1 MGHDK, CDR2 SYGVNS. This CDR3 spans 15 amino acids. This chain's CDR3 is CASSEWGQGQTEAFF. CDR3 bases: TGTGCCAGCAGTGAATGGGGACAGGGGCAAACTGAAGCTTTCTTT.

V gene TRBV7-8 combines with J gene TRBJ1-5, with a tentative D call TRBD1 (5 bases). CDR1 SGHVS and CDR2 FQNEAQ come from the germline V gene. This CDR3 region has 15 residues. V shed 2 bases and J shed 1 base, with 9 bases lying between them. CDR3 bases: TGTGCCAGCAGCTTATGGGGGGAGAGCAATCAGCCCCAGCATTTT. Protein: CASSLWGESNQPQHF.

The V gene is TRBV13, the J gene TRBJ2-2; 9 bases agree with TRBD2. Germline CDR1 PRHDT, CDR2 FYEKMQ (reference sequence). This CDR3 has 16 residues. V was pared by 3 bases and J by 4 bases, with 6 bases of the junction left unmatched. CDR3 loop: CASSFLAGSGTGELFF. The CDR3 DNA reads TGTGCCAGCAGCTTTCTAGCGGGATCGGGCACCGGGGAGCTGTTTTTT.

The chain combines TRBV19 with TRBJ2-1; 8 bases match TRBD2. CDR1 and CDR2 from the germline V gene are LNHDA and SQIVND (reference sequence). The CDR3 sequence is 16 residues long. V shed 3 bases, J shed 2 bases, and the junction held 6 bases outside the gene matches. As DNA, the CDR3 is TGTGCCAGTAGTATTGGAAGCGGGAGTACCTACAATGAGCAGTTCTTC. Translating gives CASSIGSGSTYNEQFF.

The count of this clone is one. The genes are TRBV29-1 and TRBJ2-5, with D tentatively TRBD2 (5 bases). Germline CDR1 and CDR2: SQVTM and ANQGSEA. The CDR3 is made up of 12 amino acids. With 6 bases removed from V and 2 bases from J, the gap between germline ends came to 10 bases. The CDR3 is CSVLEGQETQYF. CDR3 in DNA: TGCAGCGTCCTCGAGGGACAAGAGACCCAGTACTTC. Full variable domain (rest looked up from reference TRBV29-1 and TRBJ2-5): SAVISQKPSRDICQRGTSLTIQCQVDSQVTMMFWYRQQPGQSLTLIATANQGSEATYESGFVIDKFPISRPNLTFSTLTVSNMSPEDSSIYLCSVLEGQETQYFGPGTRLLVL.

The V call is TRBV7-2, the J call TRBJ2-1; 8 bases align to TRBD2. This CDR3 region has 16 residues. CDR1 and CDR2 (germline): SGHTA, FQGNSA. Losses at the gene ends were 5 bases for V and 3 bases for J; bases not matched to a gene: 9. The CDR3, as DNA: TGTGCCAGCAGCCCTCTGAGCGGGAGTTTCTACAATGAGCAGTTCTTC. Protein product: CASSPLSGSFYNEQFF.

The chain recombines TRBV6-1 with TRBJ2-7; D is unclear. Germline V gives CDR1 MNHNS, CDR2 SASEGT. V lost 2 bases and J lost 1, with 9 bases in between. The CDR3 sequence is 14 residues long. CDR3 region: CASSEPGSSYEQYF. The CDR3, as DNA: TGTGCCAGCAGTGAACCAGGCAGTTCCTACGAGCAGTACTTC.

V is TRBV4-1 and J is TRBJ1-1; TRBD1 is a possible D gene (5 bases). The V gene lost 0 bases and the J gene lost 5 bases, with 13 bases spanning the gap. Germline CDR1 and CDR2: MGHRA and YSYEKL. This CDR3 has 15 amino acids. In DNA, the CDR3 is TGCGCCAGCAGCCAAGAAGGCAGGGCTTGGACTGAAGCTTTCTTT. Translation gives CASSQEGRAWTEAFF.

This sequence joins TRBV29-1 and TRBJ1-4; the D gene is possibly TRBD1 (5 bases). Trimming removed 4 bases from V and 0 bases from J, with 15 bases in between. This CDR3 has 16 residues. CDR1 is SQVTM and CDR2 is ANQGSEA in the germline V gene. CDR3: CSVGRGRTATNEKLFF. CDR3 in DNA: TGCAGCGTTGGGAGGGGCAGGACCGCAACTAATGAAAAACTGTTTTTT. The variable domain in full, completed from reference TRBV29-1 and TRBJ1-4, reads SAVISQKPSRDICQRGTSLTIQCQVDSQVTMMFWYRQQPGQSLTLIATANQGSEATYESGFVIDKFPISRPNLTFSTLTVSNMSPEDSSIYLCSVGRGRTATNEKLFFGSGTQLSVL.

The rearrangement uses TRBV19 and TRBJ1-2, with D maybe TRBD1 (5 bases). The ends were cut back, 7 bases at V and 4 bases at J, with 16 bases in the middle. The germline V gene has CDR1 LNHDA and CDR2 SQIVND (reference sequence). The CDR3 is made up of 14 amino acids. In DNA form, the CDR3 reads TGTGCCAGTACCCCCAGGAGGGGTGCCTATGGCTACACCTTC. Its protein product is CASTPRRGAYGYTF.

The V gene is TRBV7-6, the J gene TRBJ1-2, with D maybe TRBD1 (6 bases). CDR3 length equals 14 residues. V was shortened by 1 base and J by 0 bases, with 6 bases between the two germline ends. Germline V gene data show CDR1 as SGHVS and CDR2 as FNYEAQ. In nucleotides, the CDR3 is TGTGCCAGCAGCTTAGGGACAGCTAACTATGGCTACACCTTC. Encoded protein: CASSLGTANYGYTF.

The chain carries TRBV25-1 and TRBJ2-7; weak D call: TRBD1 (6 bases). V was clipped by 1 base and J by 5 bases, with 6 bases between them. The CDR3 runs to 12 residues. Germline-derived CDR1 and CDR2 are MGHDK and SYGVNS. DNA of the CDR3: TGTGCCAGCAGTGAATGGGGGCACGAGCAGTACTTC. Encoded protein: CASSEWGHEQYF.

The chain is built from TRBV6-5 and TRBJ2-5, with 8 bases matching TRBD2. This CDR3 spans 15 amino acids. Trimming took 5 bases from V and 3 from J; bases not matched to a gene: 8. Germline V CDR1 and CDR2: MNHEY, SVGAGI. CDR3 bases: TGTGCCAGCAGTGCGGGGGGCGGGGCCGAAGAGACCCAGTACTTC. Protein product: CASSAGGGAEETQYF.

V and J are TRBV5-6 and TRBJ2-7; 12 bases are a match to TRBD2. CDR1 is SGHDT, CDR2 YYEEEE, per germline. The CDR3 length is 16 residues. V lost 4 bases, J lost 2 bases, and 7 bases stayed unmatched. CDR3 protein: CASSGGLAGLAYEQYF. The CDR3 region has the DNA TGTGCCAGCAGCGGGGGACTAGCGGGCCTAGCCTACGAGCAGTACTTC.